The 14 T cell receptor beta chains below all came from one sample that was sequenced in a study of blood T cells in healthy people across ages. A sample-barcoded 5' primer and a J-beta primer mix were used in a second PCR of roughly 7 to 11 cycles. Each CDR3 protein is one row after TCRdb ran MiXCR on the 5' RACE reads. The table shows some 1.5 million distinct CDR3 sequences, with 35% to 45% occurring only once. The sample was blood. These receptors were collected from a woman aged 18-29 years in good health.

The J gene is TRBJ2-4, the V gene TRBV7-2; TRBD2 might be the D (5 bases). This CDR3 region has 13 residues. V was shortened by 10 bases and J by 2 bases, with 12 bases between the two germline ends. The V gene's germline CDR1 is SGHTA and CDR2 FQGNSA. The CDR3 DNA reads TGTGCCATCCCTGGAGGTACCAAAAACATTCAGTACTTC. It codes for CAIPGGTKNIQYF.

The rearrangement links TRBV7-2 to TRBJ2-5; 7 bases fit TRBD2. With the DNA end fitting TRBJ2-7 better, the J assignment may be wrong. Germline V gene lookup returns CDR1 SGHTA and CDR2 FQGNSA. This CDR3 comprises 13 residues. The CDR3 protein is CASSSGGSVEQYF. CDR3 sequence (DNA): TGTGCCAGCAGCTCCGGGGGGTCGGTCGAGCAGTACTTC.

As to this clonotype: Germline and junction disagree at one end, which may indicate a read error. The chain joins TRBV2 to TRBJ2-6, with unresolved D. Germline CDR1 SNHLY, CDR2 FYNNEI. The length of the CDR3 is 15 residues. CDR3 nucleotide sequence: TGTGCCAGCAGTGAAGTGGCGGCTGGGACCAACGTCCTGACTTTC. It specifies CASSEVAAGTNVLTF.

In this sample, this clonotype turned up a few times. The V gene is TRBV20-1, the J gene TRBJ1-2, with TRBD1 matching 8 bases. After removal of 0 bases from V and 6 bases from J, the junction contained 9 bases not matched to a gene. CDR3 size: 15 residues. Germline V gives CDR1 DFQATT, CDR2 SNEGSKA (reference sequence). DNA for the CDR3: TGCAGTGCTAGAGAGGGTCGGTCAGGGGGCCATGGCTACACCTTC. Translation: CSAREGRSGGHGYTF.

The rearrangement links TRBV15 to TRBJ2-1, with D possibly matching TRBD2 (6 bases). Germline CDR1 is LNHNV and CDR2 is YYDKDF (reference sequence). The CDR3 extends over 16 amino acids. The ends were cut back, 0 bases at V and 0 bases at J, with 9 bases in the middle. The CDR3 coding sequence is TGTGCCACCAGCAGAGATGCGGGGAGCTCCTACAATGAGCAGTTCTTC. It yields the protein CATSRDAGSSYNEQFF.

The V gene is TRBV29-1, the J gene TRBJ2-7; no definite D call. Germline CDR1 SQVTM, CDR2 ANQGSEA. This CDR3 spans 12 amino acids. V was cut by 5 bases and J by 4 bases, with 12 bases left in between. The CDR3 loop is CSVMTESYEQYF. The CDR3 bases are TGCAGCGTTATGACGGAATCTTACGAGCAGTACTTC.

The rearrangement joins TRBV29-1 to TRBJ2-5, with D perhaps assigned TRBD1 or TRBD2 (5 bases each). The J call may be in error: the DNA end matches TRBJ2-1 better. Germline V CDR1 and CDR2: SQVTM, ANQGSEA. The CDR3 is 12 amino acids. CDR3 sequence reads: CSGRWGQETQFF. In DNA, the CDR3 is TGCAGCGGGAGGTGGGGCCAAGAGACCCAGTTCTTC.

As DNA, the CDR3 is TGCAGCGTTGAGACAGAAAACAATCAGCCCCAGCATTTT. It yields the protein CSVETENNQPQHF. The genes are TRBV29-1 and TRBJ1-5; possibly TRBD1 for D (5 bases). The CDR3 runs 13 residues. Germline CDR1 SQVTM, CDR2 ANQGSEA. Trimming took 3 bases from V and 3 from J, leaving 9 bases between them.

This chain links TRBV27 with TRBJ2-1; D is unclear. The CDR3 has 13 residues. Per germline, CDR1 MNHEY and CDR2 SMNVEV (reference sequence). The germline V and J ends were trimmed by 4 bases and 10 bases, with 14 bases remaining between them. CDR3 protein: CASSSQASNEQFF. In nucleotides, the CDR3 is TGTGCCAGCAGTTCCCAGGCTTCCAACGAGCAGTTCTTC.

This clonotype was seen a handful of times. V gene TRBV6-6 combines with J gene TRBJ1-4; 8 bases agree with TRBD1. Trimming cost V 7 bases and J 6 bases; bases outside gene matches: 13. The germline CDR1 and CDR2 sequences are MNHNY and SVGAGI (reference sequence). This CDR3 contains 16 residues. CDR3 sequence reads: CASTETTYRGDEKLFF. DNA for the CDR3: TGTGCCAGCACCGAGACAACCTACAGGGGGGATGAAAAACTGTTTTTT.

The rearrangement uses TRBV5-1 and TRBJ1-1; D unresolved. The CDR3 contains 12 residues. V was trimmed by 4 bases and J by 7 bases, leaving 11 bases between them. In germline, CDR1 is SGHRS, CDR2 YFSETQ. The CDR3 here is CASSPSGVEAFF. In nucleotides, the CDR3 is TGCGCCAGCAGCCCGTCGGGCGTTGAAGCTTTCTTT. Full variable domain (outside the CDR3, taken from reference TRBV5-1 and TRBJ1-1): KAGVTQTPRYLIKTRGQQVTLSCSPISGHRSVSWYQQTPGQGLQFLFEYFSETQRNKGNFPGRFSGRQFSNSRSEMNVSTLELGDSALYLCASSPSGVEAFFGQGTRLTVV.

The chain carries TRBV7-9 and TRBJ2-7, with D possibly TRBD1 on 6 matching bases. This CDR3 comprises 16 residues. The V gene's germline CDR1 is SEHNR and CDR2 FQNEAQ (reference sequence). With 1 base removed from V and 7 bases from J, the gap between germline ends came to 20 bases. The CDR3 is CASSLGAGQRAHEQYF. CDR3 DNA: TGTGCCAGCAGCTTAGGAGCTGGACAGAGAGCCCATGAGCAGTACTTC.

This clonotype was counted only a few times. This chain joins TRBV29-1 and TRBJ1-5; tentatively, D is TRBD1 (6 bases). V shed 4 bases and J shed 7 bases, with 11 bases lying between them. Germline CDR1 reads SQVTM; CDR2 reads ANQGSEA. This CDR3 is built from 12 residues. DNA for the CDR3: TGCAGCGTTGGGGGGGCGGGACAGCCCCAGCATTTT. Its translation: CSVGGAGQPQHF.

CDR3 in DNA: TGTGCCAGCACCCAGACTGCCTCTAGCACAGATACGCAGTATTTT. Residues: CASTQTASSTDTQYF. The genes are TRBV6-6 and TRBJ2-3; D remains ambiguous. Trimming pared 7 bases from V and 0 bases from J, leaving 14 bases between. Germline V gives CDR1 MNHNY, CDR2 SVGAGI (reference sequence). The CDR3 is 15 amino acids.